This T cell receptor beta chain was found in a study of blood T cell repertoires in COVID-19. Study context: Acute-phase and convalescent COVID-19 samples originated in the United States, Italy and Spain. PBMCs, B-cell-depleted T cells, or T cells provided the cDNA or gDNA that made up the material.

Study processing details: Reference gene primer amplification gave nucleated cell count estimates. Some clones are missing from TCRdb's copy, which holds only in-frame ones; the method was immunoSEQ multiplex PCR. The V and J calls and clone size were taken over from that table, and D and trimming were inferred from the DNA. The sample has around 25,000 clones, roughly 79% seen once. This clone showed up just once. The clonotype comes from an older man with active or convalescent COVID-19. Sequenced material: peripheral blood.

The CDR3 DNA sequence: TGTGCCAGCAGCTCCCAGGGGGGAAATCAGCCCCAGCATTTT. Translation: CASSSQGGNQPQHF. The V gene is TRBV7-2, the J gene TRBJ1-5; 7 nucleotides line up with TRBD1. Trimming took 4 bases from V and 4 from J; bases not matched to a gene: 4. Per germline, CDR1 SGHTA and CDR2 FQGNSA. The CDR3 is 14 amino acids.